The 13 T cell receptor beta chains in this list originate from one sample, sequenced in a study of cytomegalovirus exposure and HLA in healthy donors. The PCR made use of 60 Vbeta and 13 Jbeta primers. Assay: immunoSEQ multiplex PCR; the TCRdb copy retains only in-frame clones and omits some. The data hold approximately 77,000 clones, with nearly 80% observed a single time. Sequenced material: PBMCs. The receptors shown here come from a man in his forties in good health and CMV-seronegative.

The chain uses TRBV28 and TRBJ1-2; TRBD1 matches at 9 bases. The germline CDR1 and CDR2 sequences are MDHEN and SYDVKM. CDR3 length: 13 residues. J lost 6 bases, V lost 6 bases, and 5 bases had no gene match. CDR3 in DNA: TGTGCCAGCAGACGGACAGGGGCTAATGGCTACACCTTC. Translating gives CASRRTGANGYTF.

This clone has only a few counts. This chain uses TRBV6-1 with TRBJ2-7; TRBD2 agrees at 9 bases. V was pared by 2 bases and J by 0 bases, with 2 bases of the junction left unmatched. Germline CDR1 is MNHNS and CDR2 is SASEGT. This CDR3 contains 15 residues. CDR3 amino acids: CASSELAGSSYEQYF. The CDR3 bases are TGTGCCAGCAGTGAACTAGCGGGAAGCTCCTACGAGCAGTACTTC.

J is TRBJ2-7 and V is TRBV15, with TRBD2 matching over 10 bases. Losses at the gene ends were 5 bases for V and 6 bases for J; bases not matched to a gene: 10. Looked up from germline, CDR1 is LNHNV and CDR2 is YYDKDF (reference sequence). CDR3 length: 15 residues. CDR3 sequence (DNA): TGTGCCACCAGCCCCCGGACTAGCGGAGACCCCGAGCAGTACTTC. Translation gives CATSPRTSGDPEQYF.

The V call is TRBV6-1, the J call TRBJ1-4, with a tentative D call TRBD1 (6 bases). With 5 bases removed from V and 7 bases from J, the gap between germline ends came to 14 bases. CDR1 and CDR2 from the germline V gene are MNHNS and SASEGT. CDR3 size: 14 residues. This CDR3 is CASSRGQYGEKLFF. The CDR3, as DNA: TGTGCCAGCAGTCGCGGACAGTACGGTGAAAAACTGTTTTTT.

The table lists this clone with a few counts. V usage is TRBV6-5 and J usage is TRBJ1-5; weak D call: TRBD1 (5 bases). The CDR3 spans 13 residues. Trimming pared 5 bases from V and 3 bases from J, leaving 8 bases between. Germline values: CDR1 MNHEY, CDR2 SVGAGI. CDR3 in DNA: TGTGCCAGCAGTACGACAGTCAATCAGCCCCAGCATTTT. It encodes CASSTTVNQPQHF.

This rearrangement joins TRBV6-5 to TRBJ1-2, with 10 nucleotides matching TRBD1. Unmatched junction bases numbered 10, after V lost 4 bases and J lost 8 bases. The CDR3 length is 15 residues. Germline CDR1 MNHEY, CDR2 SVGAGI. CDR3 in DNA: TGTGCCAGCAGTTCACGTACCGGGACAGGGGACGGCTACACCTTC. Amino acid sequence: CASSSRTGTGDGYTF.

The CDR3 DNA is TGTGCCAGCAGCTCAGGACTAGCGGGAGGGCCGGAGACCCAGTACTTC. Translation: CASSSGLAGGPETQYF. The chain carries TRBV7-9 and TRBJ2-5; TRBD2 aligns across 15 bases. This CDR3 has 16 amino acids. Germline CDR1 SEHNR, CDR2 FQNEAQ (reference sequence). The trim removed 4 bases at V and 5 bases at J, leaving 5 bases unmatched. The whole variable domain, filled in from reference TRBV7-9 and TRBJ2-5, reads DTGVSQNPRHKITKRGQNVTFRCDPISEHNRLYWYRQTLGQGPEFLTYFQNEAQLEKSRLLSDRFSAERPKGSFSTLEIQRTEQGDSAMYLCASSSGLAGGPETQYFGPGTRLLVL.

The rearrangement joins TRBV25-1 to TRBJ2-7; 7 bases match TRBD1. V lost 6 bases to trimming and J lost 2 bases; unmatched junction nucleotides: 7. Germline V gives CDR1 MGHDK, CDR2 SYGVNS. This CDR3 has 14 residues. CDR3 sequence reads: CASRFDREPYEQYF. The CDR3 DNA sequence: TGTGCCAGCAGGTTTGACAGGGAACCCTACGAGCAGTACTTC.

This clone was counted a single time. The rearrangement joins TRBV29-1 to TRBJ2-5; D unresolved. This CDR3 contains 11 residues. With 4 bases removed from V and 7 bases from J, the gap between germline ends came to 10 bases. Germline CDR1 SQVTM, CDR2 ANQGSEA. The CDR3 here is CSVALSGTQYF. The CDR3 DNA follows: TGCAGCGTTGCTTTGAGTGGGACCCAGTACTTC.

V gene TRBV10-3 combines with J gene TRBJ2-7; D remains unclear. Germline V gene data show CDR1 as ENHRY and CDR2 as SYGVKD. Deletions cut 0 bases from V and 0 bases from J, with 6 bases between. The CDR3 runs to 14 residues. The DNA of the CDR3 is TGTGCCATCAGTGAGTCAACGGTCTCCTACGAGCAGTACTTC. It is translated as CAISESTVSYEQYF.

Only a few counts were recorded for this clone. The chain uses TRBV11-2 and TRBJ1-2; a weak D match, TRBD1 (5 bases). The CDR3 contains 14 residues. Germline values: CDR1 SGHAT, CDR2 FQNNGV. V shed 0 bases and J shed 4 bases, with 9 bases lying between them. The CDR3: CASSLDSGRYGYTF. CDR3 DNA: TGTGCCAGCAGCTTAGATTCAGGGCGCTATGGCTACACCTTC.

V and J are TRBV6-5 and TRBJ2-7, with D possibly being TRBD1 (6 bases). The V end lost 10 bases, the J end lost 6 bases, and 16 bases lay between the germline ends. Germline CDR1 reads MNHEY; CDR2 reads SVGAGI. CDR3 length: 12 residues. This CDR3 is CATGTNGAEQYF. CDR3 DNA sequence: TGTGCCACCGGGACAAATGGGGCCGAGCAGTACTTC.

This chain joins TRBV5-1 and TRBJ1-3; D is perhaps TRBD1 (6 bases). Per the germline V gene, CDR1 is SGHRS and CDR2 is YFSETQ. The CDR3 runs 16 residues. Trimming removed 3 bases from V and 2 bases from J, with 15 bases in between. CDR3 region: CASSSATSGAGNTIYF. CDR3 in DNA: TGCGCCAGCAGCTCAGCCACATCAGGGGCTGGAAACACCATATATTTT. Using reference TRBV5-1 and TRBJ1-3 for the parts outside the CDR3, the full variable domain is KAGVTQTPRYLIKTRGQQVTLSCSPISGHRSVSWYQQTPGQGLQFLFEYFSETQRNKGNFPGRFSGRQFSNSRSEMNVSTLELGDSALYLCASSSATSGAGNTIYFGEGSWLTVV.